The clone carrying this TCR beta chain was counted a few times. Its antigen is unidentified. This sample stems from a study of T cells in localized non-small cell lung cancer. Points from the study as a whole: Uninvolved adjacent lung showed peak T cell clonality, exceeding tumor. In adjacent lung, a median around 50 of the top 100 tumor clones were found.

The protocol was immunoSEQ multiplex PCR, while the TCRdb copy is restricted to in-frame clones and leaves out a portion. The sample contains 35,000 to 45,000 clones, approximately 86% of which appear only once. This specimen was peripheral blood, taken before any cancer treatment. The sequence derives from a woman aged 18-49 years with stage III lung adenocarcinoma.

CDR3 loop: CASSQDGVGAQYF. DNA of the CDR3: TGTGCCAGCAGCCAAGATGGTGTGGGCGCACAGTACTTC. The chain carries TRBV4-2 and TRBJ2-7; no reliable D call. The CDR3 totals 13 residues. CDR1 and CDR2 (germline): LGHNA, YNFKEQ. The germline V and J ends were trimmed by 0 bases and 10 bases, with 13 bases remaining between them.